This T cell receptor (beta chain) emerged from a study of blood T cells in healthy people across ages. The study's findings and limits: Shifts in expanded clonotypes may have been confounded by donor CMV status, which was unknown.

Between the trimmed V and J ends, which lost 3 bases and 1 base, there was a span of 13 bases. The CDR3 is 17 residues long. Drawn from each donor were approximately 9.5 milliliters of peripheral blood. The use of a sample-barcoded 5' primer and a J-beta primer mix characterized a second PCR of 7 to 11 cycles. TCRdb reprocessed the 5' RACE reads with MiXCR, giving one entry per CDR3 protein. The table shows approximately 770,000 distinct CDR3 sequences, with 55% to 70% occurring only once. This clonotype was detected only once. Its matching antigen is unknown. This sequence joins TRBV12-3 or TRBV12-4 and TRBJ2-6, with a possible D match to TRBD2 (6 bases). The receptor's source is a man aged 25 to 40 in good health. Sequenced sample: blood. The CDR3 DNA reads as TGTGCCAGCAGTTTGGGGCAAGGAGGGTCTGGGGCCAACGTCCTGACTTTC. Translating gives CASSLGQGGSGANVLTF.